This T cell receptor beta chain was observed in a study of identical twins. TCRdb passed the 5' RACE reads through MiXCR, listing each CDR3 protein once. The sample lists 1,800,000 or so distinct CDR3 sequences, around a third occurring once. Germline CDR1 and CDR2: DFQATT and SNEGSKA (reference sequence). The ends were cut back, 1 base at V and 11 bases at J, with 10 bases in the middle. CDR3 length: 11 residues. The sample was cord blood. The gene calls are TRBV20-1 and TRBJ2-3; no clear D. This receptor was taken from a newborn girl in good health. The CDR3 here is CSARASALQYF. In DNA form, the CDR3 reads TGCAGTGCTAGAGCCTCGGCCCTGCAGTATTTT.